Listed here are 8 T cell receptor beta chains from one sample, sequenced in a study of blood T cell repertoires in COVID-19. Generated by immunoSEQ multiplex PCR, the TCRdb table keeps only in-frame clones and is missing some. The sample lists hundreds of thousands of clones, 80% to 90% occurring once. The source material was PBMCs or T cells enriched from blood (not recorded which). These receptor sequences come from a young woman who had recovered from COVID-19.

The rearrangement uses TRBV5-8 and TRBJ2-3; tentatively, D is TRBD1 (5 bases). The germline V gene has CDR1 SGHTS and CDR2 YDEGEE. This CDR3 spans 15 amino acids. The V gene lost 2 bases and the J gene lost 2 bases, with 12 bases spanning the gap. The DNA of the CDR3 is TGTGCCAGCAGCTTCCAGGGTGGGGTCACAGATACGCAGTATTTT. Protein product: CASSFQGGVTDTQYF.

The chain employs TRBV7-9 and TRBJ1-6; tentatively, D is TRBD1 (5 bases). This CDR3 has 14 residues. V lost 2 bases to trimming and J lost 8 bases, with 10 bases between them. The germline V gene has CDR1 SEHNR and CDR2 FQNEAQ (reference sequence). The CDR3 protein is CASSLTEQDSPLHF. CDR3 coding DNA: TGTGCCAGCAGCTTAACGGAACAGGATTCACCCCTCCACTTT.

The rearrangement links TRBV2 to TRBJ2-1, with a possible D match to TRBD2 (6 bases). The CDR3 is made up of 12 amino acids. Germline values: CDR1 SNHLY, CDR2 FYNNEI. With 8 bases removed from V and 4 bases from J, the gap between germline ends came to 9 bases. CDR3 nucleotide sequence: TGTGCCAGCTGTGCGGGGTACAATGAGCAGTTCTTC. Translating it yields CASCAGYNEQFF.

The CDR3 protein is CASKGHTGDLYEQYF. DNA for the CDR3: TGTGCCAGCAAGGGGCATACAGGGGACCTCTACGAGCAGTACTTC. This sequence joins TRBV28 and TRBJ2-7, with 7 positions matching TRBD1. The CDR3 length is 15 residues. J lost 3 bases, V lost 7 bases, and 12 bases had no gene match. Per the germline V gene, CDR1 is MDHEN and CDR2 is SYDVKM.

V usage is TRBV3-1 (or the pseudogene TRBV3-2) and J usage is TRBJ1-6, with 9 bases aligning to TRBD1. The trim removed 4 bases at V and 7 bases at J, leaving 2 bases unmatched. Germline CDR1 LGHDT, CDR2 YNNKEL (reference sequence). CDR3 length: 14 residues. As DNA, the CDR3 is TGTGCCAGCAGCCGGACAGGGGTCAATTCACCCCTCCACTTT. Translated: CASSRTGVNSPLHF.

The chain employs TRBV27 and TRBJ2-7; 10 bases are shared with TRBD2. The V gene end was trimmed by 2 bases and the J gene end by 0 bases; junction bases not matched to a gene: 13. The germline CDR1 and CDR2 sequences are MNHEY and SMNVEV (reference sequence). The CDR3 is 19 residues long. The CDR3 protein is CASSLAFWTSGSSSYEQYF. The CDR3 nucleotides read TGTGCCAGCAGTTTAGCTTTCTGGACTAGCGGTTCGAGCTCCTACGAGCAGTACTTC.

This clone was observed a single time. V usage is TRBV19 and J usage is TRBJ2-2, with D hard to call. V lost 5 bases and J 2 bases, leaving 12 bases between the germline ends. Germline-derived CDR1 and CDR2 are LNHDA and SQIVND (reference sequence). The CDR3 is made up of 15 amino acids. CDR3 bases: TGTGCCAGTAGTCCTCGTAGAACTAACACCGGGGAGCTGTTTTTT. Its translation is CASSPRRTNTGELFF.

J is TRBJ1-5 and V is TRBV4-1, with 7 bases identical to TRBD1. Trimming at V came to 3 bases and at J to 2 bases, leaving 10 bases not matched to a gene. Germline CDR1 is MGHRA and CDR2 is YSYEKL. This CDR3 spans 17 amino acids. For the CDR3, the DNA is TGCGCCAGCAGCCAGGGACAGTCGGGTGGAGGCAATCAGCCCCAGCATTTT. Translation: CASSQGQSGGGNQPQHF.